Presented here are 4 T cell receptor beta chains from one specimen sequenced in a study of T cell responses to AZD1222 COVID-19 vaccine. Measured with immunoSEQ multiplex PCR; TCRdb has only the in-frame clones, and not every one. This table has around 100,000 clones, roughly 80% appearing once. This specimen was peripheral blood, taken on day 0 of AZD1222 vaccination. These receptors were collected from an adult in good health.

This clone was seen just once. V and J are TRBV5-1 and TRBJ2-5; 7 nucleotides agree with TRBD1. The CDR3 sequence is 15 residues long. V shed 3 bases and J 2 bases; nucleotides not matched to a gene: 7. The germline CDR1 and CDR2 sequences are SGHRS and YFSETQ. Here the CDR3 DNA reads TGCGCCAGCAGCTCCTCCCCGACAGGGCAAGAGACCCAGTACTTC. Translation: CASSSSPTGQETQYF. Based on the CDR3 plus reference TRBV5-1 and TRBJ2-5, the full variable domain is KAGVTQTPRYLIKTRGQQVTLSCSPISGHRSVSWYQQTPGQGLQFLFEYFSETQRNKGNFPGRFSGRQFSNSRSEMNVSTLELGDSALYLCASSSSPTGQETQYFGPGTRLLVL.

The chain recombines TRBV28 with TRBJ2-7; 10 nucleotides align to TRBD1. The CDR3 spans 15 residues. V lost 8 bases and J lost 3; bases outside the gene matches: 10. The germline V gene encodes CDR1 MDHEN and CDR2 SYDVKM. CDR3 sequence (DNA): TGTGCCAGCCGCTATCCGGGACAGGGGATCTACGAGCAGTACTTC. The encoded protein is CASRYPGQGIYEQYF.

The rearrangement joins TRBV6-1 to TRBJ2-5, with TRBD2 as a possible D gene (6 bases). CDR3 length equals 14 residues. Germline V gene sequence: CDR1 MNHNS, CDR2 SASEGT. V was clipped by 8 bases and J by 1 base, with 14 bases between them. CDR3 in DNA: TGTGCCAGCTACCGCGGGGCCTTCCAAGAGACCCAGTACTTC. Its translation is CASYRGAFQETQYF.

The V gene is TRBV11-2, the J gene TRBJ1-3; D uncertain. The CDR3 is made up of 13 amino acids. Trimming took 8 bases from V and 0 from J, leaving 8 bases between them. Per the germline V gene, CDR1 is SGHAT and CDR2 is FQNNGV. The CDR3 loop is CASRLPSGNTIYF. Here the CDR3 DNA reads TGTGCCAGCCGCCTCCCCTCTGGAAACACCATATATTTT.